This note documents a single T cell receptor beta chain sequence. These data belong to a study of identical twins. V lost 1 base and J 2 bases, leaving 9 bases between the germline ends. CDR3 length: 15 residues. CDR1 LGHDT and CDR2 YNNKEL come from the germline V gene (reference sequence). TCRdb redid the calling of the 5' RACE reads with MiXCR, one entry per CDR3 protein. The repertoire consists of roughly 710,000 distinct CDR3 sequences, with approximately 6% occurring once and the leading ten covering 1.5% to 2%. The sequenced sample was naive T cells sorted from blood. The V and J genes are TRBV3-1 and TRBJ1-5; maybe TRBD1 (6 bases). The sequence derives from a young man in good health. The DNA of the CDR3 is TGTGCCAGCAGCCAAGGTCCAGGGGGCAATCAGCCCCAGCATTTT. It translates to CASSQGPGGNQPQHF.